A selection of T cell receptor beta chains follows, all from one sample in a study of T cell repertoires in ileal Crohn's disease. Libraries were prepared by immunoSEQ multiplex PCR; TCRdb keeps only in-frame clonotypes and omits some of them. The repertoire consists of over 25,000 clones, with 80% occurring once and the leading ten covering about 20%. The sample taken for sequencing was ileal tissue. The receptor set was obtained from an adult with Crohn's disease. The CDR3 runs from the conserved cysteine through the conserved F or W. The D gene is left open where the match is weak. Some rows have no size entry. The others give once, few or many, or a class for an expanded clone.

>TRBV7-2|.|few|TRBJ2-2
TGTGCCAGCAGCTTAGTCGGGTACACCGGGGAGCTGTTTTTT
CASSLVGYTGELFF
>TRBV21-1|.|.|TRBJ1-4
TGTGCCAGCAGCAAGGAAAGGGGACAACGGGAAAAACTGTTTTTT
CASSKERGQREKLFF
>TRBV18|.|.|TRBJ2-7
TGTGCCAGCTCACCCCTAGGGGCCTACGAGCAGTACTTC
CASSPLGAYEQYF
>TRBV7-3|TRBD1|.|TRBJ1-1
TGTGCCAGCAGCTCTGGACAGGGGGAGACTGAAGCTTTCTTT
CASSSGQGETEAFF
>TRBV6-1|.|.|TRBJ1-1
TGTGCCAGCAGTGAATTCGGTATCGCTGAAGCTTTCTTT
CASSEFGIAEAFF
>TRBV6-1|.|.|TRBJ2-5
TGTGCCAGCTCAGGGCACCAAGAGACCCAGTACTTC
CASSGHQETQYF
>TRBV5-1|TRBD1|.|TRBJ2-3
TGCGCCAGCAGCTTGAGTGGACAGGGGTTGTACACAGATACGCAGTATTTT
CASSLSGQGLYTDTQYF
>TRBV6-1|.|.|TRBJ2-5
TGTGCCAGCAGGGAAACTAGTGTGCAGTACTTC
CASRETSVQYF
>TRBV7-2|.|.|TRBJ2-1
TGTGCCAGCAGCCGGCAGGCTAGCGACTACAATGAGCAGTTCTTC
CASSRQASDYNEQFF
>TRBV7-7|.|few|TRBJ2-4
TGTGCCAGCAGCTTAGGGCCCAATGGCATTCAGTACTTC
CASSLGPNGIQYF
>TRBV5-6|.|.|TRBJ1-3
TGTGCCAGCAGCAACCGCAGGTTAGATGGAAACACCATATATTTT
CASSNRRLDGNTIYF
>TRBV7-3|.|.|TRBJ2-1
TGTGCCAGCAGCTTTAGCGGCAACCATGAGCAGTTCTTC
CASSFSGNHEQFF
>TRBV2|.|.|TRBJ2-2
TGTGCCAGCAGTGCCTGGGGGAGGCCGAACACCGGGGAGCTGTTTTTT
CASSAWGRPNTGELFF